The 22 T cell receptor beta chains listed next were all sequenced from one sample in a study of a mutant IDH1 vaccine in newly diagnosed glioma. No antigen has been assigned to these receptors. Documented time point: week 23, last vaccination. The vaccine gave 300 ug of a 20-mer mutant IDH1 peptide subcutaneously per dose. Sequenced by immunoSEQ multiplex PCR; TCRdb stores in-frame clones only, minus some. The sample yields around 40,000 clones, under 80% seen once. The sequencing used PBMCs, collected from a glioma patient whose treatment included an IDH1 peptide vaccine. The receptors were sampled from a woman aged 40 to 50 with glioma. Some clones in this sample may be carry-over from other donors' samples.

The chain carries TRBV6-4 and TRBJ2-2; D ambiguous. The CDR3 spans 16 residues. Trimming took off 4 bases at V and 1 base at J, with 13 bases between the two ends. Germline V lookup: CDR1 MRHNA, CDR2 SNTAGT. CDR3 bases: TGTGCCAGCAGTGTGAGGCTGGCCGGGAACACCGGGGAGCTGTTTTTT. The encoded protein is CASSVRLAGNTGELFF.

Only one count was recorded for this clone. V usage is TRBV18 and J usage is TRBJ1-4; 9 bases are a match to TRBD1. Germline assignment: CDR1 KGHSH and CDR2 LQKENI. J was trimmed by 8 bases and V by 0 bases; bases with no gene match: 4. The CDR3 length is 15 residues. Here the CDR3 DNA reads TGTGCCAGCTCACCACCCACAGGGGGCCAGGAAAAACTGTTTTTT. It yields the protein CASSPPTGGQEKLFF.

V gene TRBV11-1 combines with J gene TRBJ2-7; unclear D gene. Trimming shortened V by 4 bases and J by 5 bases, and 9 bases separated the two germline ends. Germline lookup yields CDR1 SGHAT and CDR2 FQDESV (reference sequence). The CDR3 is 12 amino acids. The CDR3 region has the DNA TGTGCCAGCAGCTCCAACCAGGACGAGCAGTACTTC. Amino acid sequence: CASSSNQDEQYF.

CDR3 DNA sequence: TGCGCCAGCAGCCCCGACTCGAGGACCTCTGGAAACACCATATATTTT. It encodes CASSPDSRTSGNTIYF. This sequence joins TRBV4-1 and TRBJ1-3, with D unclear. Looked up from germline, CDR1 is MGHRA and CDR2 is YSYEKL. V shed 4 bases and J shed 0 bases, with 13 bases lying between them. The CDR3 runs to 16 residues.

This clone qualifies as medium-sized (0.01 to 0.1%). The chain uses TRBV7-9 and TRBJ2-7; D possibly uses TRBD1 or TRBD2 (5 bases each). Germline V CDR1 and CDR2: SEHNR, FQNEAQ (reference sequence). The length of the CDR3 is 14 residues. Trimming pared 4 bases from V and 7 bases from J, leaving 17 bases between. The CDR3 protein is CASSSWDRRGEQYF. The CDR3 DNA reads as TGTGCCAGCAGCTCCTGGGACCGCCGTGGGGAGCAGTACTTC.

The V call is TRBV4-3, the J call TRBJ1-5, with a weak D call TRBD1 (5 bases). This CDR3 comprises 14 residues. Germline loops: CDR1 LGHNA, CDR2 YSLEER. V was trimmed by 0 bases and J by 4 bases, leaving 7 bases between them. The chain's CDR3 is CASSQDRGNQPQHF. The CDR3 region has the DNA TGCGCCAGCAGCCAAGATCGGGGGAATCAGCCCCAGCATTTT.

The V call is TRBV6-6, the J call TRBJ2-5, with D possibly being TRBD1 or TRBD2 (5 bases each). The V gene lost 1 base and the J gene lost 2 bases, with 5 bases spanning the gap. The CDR3 extends over 13 amino acids. The germline V gene encodes CDR1 MNHNY and CDR2 SVGAGI (reference sequence). CDR3 in DNA: TGTGCCAGCAGTTACTGGGGGCAAGAGACCCAGTACTTC. This sequence encodes CASSYWGQETQYF.

This chain joins TRBV5-1 and TRBJ1-2; possibly TRBD1 for D (6 bases). Germline assignment: CDR1 SGHRS and CDR2 YFSETQ. The ends were cut back, 5 bases at V and 0 bases at J, with 11 bases in the middle. This CDR3 is 14 amino acids long. CDR3 in DNA: TGCGCCAGCAGTTCGGGGGGCGCTAACTATGGCTACACCTTC. Its translation: CASSSGGANYGYTF. Using reference TRBV5-1 and TRBJ1-2 for the parts outside the CDR3, the full variable domain is KAGVTQTPRYLIKTRGQQVTLSCSPISGHRSVSWYQQTPGQGLQFLFEYFSETQRNKGNFPGRFSGRQFSNSRSEMNVSTLELGDSALYLCASSSGGANYGYTFGSGTRLTVV.

About this clone itself: The same CDR3 is also encoded by other DNA sequences in this sample. This CDR3 is CSVEVGEETQYF. CDR3 coding DNA: TGCAGCGTTGAGGTAGGGGAAGAGACCCAGTACTTC. The chain has TRBV29-1 and TRBJ2-5; tentatively, D is TRBD1 (5 bases). Germline lookup yields CDR1 SQVTM and CDR2 ANQGSEA. The length of the CDR3 is 12 residues. Between the trimmed V and J ends, which lost 3 bases and 3 bases, there was a span of 8 bases.

This chain links TRBV4-3 with TRBJ1-3; no definite D call. CDR3 length equals 15 residues. V lost 0 bases, J lost 0 bases, and 6 bases lay in between. Germline CDR1 LGHNA, CDR2 YSLEER. In nucleotides, the CDR3 is TGCGCCAGCAGCCAAGACAGGCCCTCTGGAAACACCATATATTTT. Translated: CASSQDRPSGNTIYF.

The J gene is TRBJ1-5, the V gene TRBV4-1; no reliable D call. This CDR3 is built from 15 residues. V was cut by 1 base and J by 9 bases, with 16 bases left in between. Germline CDR1 is MGHRA and CDR2 is YSYEKL. The CDR3 region has the DNA TGCGCCAGCAGCCAAGGAGGCCTTGGTTCACGGCCCCAGCATTTT. It codes for CASSQGGLGSRPQHF.

The V gene is TRBV14, the J gene TRBJ2-5, with 10 nucleotides matching TRBD2. CDR3 length: 16 residues. Trimming at V came to 0 bases and at J to 5 bases, leaving 6 bases not matched to a gene. CDR1 SGHDN and CDR2 FVKESK come from the germline V gene. The CDR3 nucleotides read TGTGCCAGCAGCCAAGATCTCACTAGCGGGGCTGAGACCCAGTACTTC. Translating gives CASSQDLTSGAETQYF.

The V call is TRBV4-3, the J call TRBJ2-7, with 7 nucleotides matching TRBD2. Per the germline V gene, CDR1 is LGHNA and CDR2 is YSLEER. This CDR3 is built from 14 residues. V lost 3 bases and J lost 2; bases outside the gene matches: 4. Here the CDR3 DNA reads TGCGCCAGCAGCCATGATCGGGGGGCCTACGAGCAGTACTTC. Translated, it gives CASSHDRGAYEQYF.

This clone was counted a single time. J is TRBJ2-1 and V is TRBV6-4; unclear D gene. Germline V CDR1 and CDR2: MRHNA, SNTAGT. The CDR3 loop spans 13 amino acids. The V end lost 3 bases, the J end lost 10 bases, and 13 bases lay between the germline ends. The CDR3 loop reads CASSEELFGEQFF. The CDR3 coding sequence is TGTGCCAGCAGTGAGGAACTATTCGGGGAGCAGTTCTTC.

The chain joins TRBV6-9 to TRBJ2-3; no firm D call. Germline V CDR1 and CDR2: MNHGY, SVAAGI. The CDR3 spans 17 residues. V gave up 5 bases and J gave up 0 bases, with 18 bases separating them. DNA for the CDR3: TGTGCCAGCAGTAGTTACCAGGCTCCTTCTAGCACAGATACGCAGTATTTT. It yields the protein CASSSYQAPSSTDTQYF.

The CDR3 region has the DNA TGTGCCAGCAGTGAGATAACTAGCGGATTAGCCAAAAACATTCAGTACTTC. Amino acid sequence: CASSEITSGLAKNIQYF. The chain combines TRBV2 with TRBJ2-4, with 8 bases lining up with TRBD2. Germline CDR1 reads SNHLY; CDR2 reads FYNNEI. The CDR3 length is 17 residues. With 3 bases clipped from V and 0 bases from J, the junction kept 7 bases outside the gene matches.

This clone was counted only a few times. The V gene is TRBV28, the J gene TRBJ1-4; possibly TRBD1 for D (5 bases). Looked up from germline, CDR1 is MDHEN and CDR2 is SYDVKM. This CDR3 is 18 amino acids long. Trimming shortened V by 6 bases and J by 5 bases, and 25 bases separated the two germline ends. The CDR3 loop reads CASRSSVGALWANEKLFF. Written as DNA, the CDR3 is TGTGCCAGCAGGTCTTCTGTAGGGGCTCTATGGGCCAATGAAAAACTGTTTTTT.

The gene calls are TRBV7-9 and TRBJ2-1; 8 bases are shared with TRBD1. The CDR3 is made up of 14 amino acids. Germline CDR1 SEHNR, CDR2 FQNEAQ (reference sequence). V shed 5 bases, J shed 10 bases, and the junction held 10 bases outside the gene matches. The CDR3, as DNA: TGTGCCAGCAGCCCAGGGACAGGCCTAGGGGAGCAGTTCTTC. Amino acid sequence: CASSPGTGLGEQFF.

In this sample, this clone turned up many times. This chain links TRBV4-3 with TRBJ1-2, with D tentatively TRBD1 (5 bases). V gave up 1 base and J gave up 3 bases, with 12 bases separating them. There are 15 residues in the CDR3. The germline gives CDR1 LGHNA, CDR2 YSLEER. CDR3 sequence (DNA): TGCGCCAGCAGCCAAGCCTGGGGGTCTGACTATGGCTACACCTTC. This gives the protein CASSQAWGSDYGYTF.

This chain links TRBV9 with TRBJ2-5; 8 nucleotides match TRBD1. Losses at the gene ends were 4 bases for V and 5 bases for J; bases not matched to a gene: 4. CDR1 is SGDLS, CDR2 YYNGEE, per germline. The CDR3 is made up of 13 amino acids. CDR3 residues: CASSTGGQETQYF. CDR3 nucleotide sequence: TGTGCCAGCAGCACAGGGGGACAGGAGACCCAGTACTTC.

CDR3 sequence reads: CASSREFRGYTF. In nucleotides, the CDR3 is TGTGCCAGTAGCCGGGAGTTCCGGGGCTACACCTTC. The chain combines TRBV19 with TRBJ1-2; D is undetermined. Germline V gives CDR1 LNHDA, CDR2 SQIVND (reference sequence). V gave up 6 bases and J gave up 8 bases, with 13 bases separating them. This CDR3 is built from 12 residues.

This clone has only one observation. This chain links TRBV14 with TRBJ2-6; tentatively, D is TRBD2 (6 bases). The CDR3 has 16 amino acids. The V and J ends lost 4 bases and 4 bases respectively, with 14 bases between them. The germline gives CDR1 SGHDN, CDR2 FVKESK. The CDR3 sequence: CASSPPRDWGANVLTF. In DNA form, the CDR3 reads TGTGCCAGCAGCCCTCCAAGGGACTGGGGGGCCAACGTCCTGACTTTC.